A single sample is the source of the 8 T cell receptor beta chains below, sequenced in a study of human T cells and chemical hapten exposure. Time point reported: patch test 1, 2 weeks after DPC sensitization. The sample's treatment: therapeutic diphenylcyclopropenone sensitization with weekly scalp DPC. TCRdb re-called the RACE reads through MiXCR, storing one row per CDR3 protein. The table includes around 150,000 distinct CDR3 sequences, around 13% detected once. Sequencing used whole blood, obtained in connection with sensitization to the hapten diphenylcyclopropenone (DPC). The receptors originated from a young woman with alopecia areata. Some clones in this sample may be carry-over from other donors' samples.

The V call is TRBV3-1, the J call TRBJ1-5, with unresolved D. Trimming left V 3 bases short and J 5 bases short, with 14 bases between. Germline V gene data show CDR1 as LGHDT and CDR2 as YNNKEL (reference sequence). The CDR3 extends over 15 amino acids. The CDR3 DNA sequence: TGTGCCAGCAGCCAGCAATCGGGGAGTGATCAGCCCCAGCATTTT. Translating it yields CASSQQSGSDQPQHF. Based on the CDR3 plus reference TRBV3-1 and TRBJ1-5, the full variable domain is DTAVSQTPKYLVTQMGNDKSIKCEQNLGHDTMYWYKQDSKKFLKIMFSYNNKELIINETVPNRFSPKSPDKAHLNLHINSLELGDSAVYFCASSQQSGSDQPQHFGDGTRLSIL.

The rearrangement joins TRBV20-1 to TRBJ1-2, with D tentatively TRBD1 (5 bases). Trimming shortened V by 0 bases and J by 4 bases, and 12 bases separated the two germline ends. This CDR3 has 14 residues. Germline assignment: CDR1 DFQATT and CDR2 SNEGSKA (reference sequence). The chain's CDR3 is CSAREGGRAYGYTF. The CDR3 bases are TGCAGTGCTAGAGAGGGGGGACGCGCCTATGGCTACACCTTC.

The rearrangement joins TRBV4-2 to TRBJ1-1; the D is unclear. CDR1 is LGHNA and CDR2 is YNFKEQ in the germline V gene. The CDR3 loop spans 14 amino acids. Trimming pared 0 bases from V and 0 bases from J, leaving 5 bases between. The CDR3 region is CASSQDVVNTEAFF. In DNA, the CDR3 is TGTGCCAGCAGCCAAGATGTGGTGAACACTGAAGCTTTCTTT.

The chain carries TRBV5-1 and TRBJ2-1, with D perhaps given as TRBD1 or TRBD2 (6 bases each). The CDR3 runs 13 residues. Looked up from germline, CDR1 is SGHRS and CDR2 is YFSETQ. Trimming removed 0 bases at V and 12 bases at J, with 13 bases between. CDR3 loop: CASSLAIGGAQFF. The CDR3 region has the DNA TGCGCCAGCAGCTTGGCCATCGGGGGCGCGCAGTTCTTC.

This chain uses TRBV7-2 with TRBJ1-2; 7 nucleotides align to TRBD1. The CDR3 contains 13 residues. V dropped 2 bases and J dropped 6; count of bases not matched to a gene: 3. From germline, CDR1 is SGHTA and CDR2 FQGNSA. The CDR3 sequence: CASSLLTGDGYTF. CDR3 bases: TGTGCCAGCAGCTTACTTACAGGGGATGGCTACACCTTC. Variable domain in full (rest from reference TRBV7-2 and TRBJ1-2): GAGVSQSPSNKVTEKGKDVELRCDPISGHTALYWYRQSLGQGLEFLIYFQGNSAPDKSGLPSDRFSAERTGGSVSTLTIQRTQQEDSAVYLCASSLLTGDGYTFGSGTRLTVV.

The V gene is TRBV28, the J gene TRBJ1-5; D is ambiguous. Per germline, CDR1 MDHEN and CDR2 SYDVKM. CDR3 length: 13 amino acids. Trimming removed 5 bases from V and 5 bases from J, with 10 bases in between. This CDR3 reads CASSPLPYQPQHF. CDR3 DNA: TGTGCCAGCAGTCCTCTCCCCTATCAGCCCCAGCATTTT.

The rearrangement links TRBV5-6 to TRBJ2-1; a possible D gene is TRBD2 (6 bases). V was shortened by 4 bases and J by 0 bases, with 26 bases between the two germline ends. CDR3 length: 20 residues. Looked up from germline, CDR1 is SGHDT and CDR2 is YYEEEE. The CDR3 DNA reads TGTGCCAGCAGCCGTACCGTCCGGTCGTATAGCGGACCCTCCTACAATGAGCAGTTCTTC. Its protein product is CASSRTVRSYSGPSYNEQFF.

This clonotype was counted ten times or more. The V and J genes are TRBV7-2 and TRBJ1-5; no definite D call. Germline values: CDR1 SGHTA, CDR2 FQGNSA. V dropped 2 bases and J dropped 8 bases, with 10 bases sitting between them. This CDR3 has 13 amino acids. The CDR3 here is CASSLYRFEPQHF. In DNA, the CDR3 is TGTGCCAGCAGCTTATATAGATTTGAGCCCCAGCATTTT.